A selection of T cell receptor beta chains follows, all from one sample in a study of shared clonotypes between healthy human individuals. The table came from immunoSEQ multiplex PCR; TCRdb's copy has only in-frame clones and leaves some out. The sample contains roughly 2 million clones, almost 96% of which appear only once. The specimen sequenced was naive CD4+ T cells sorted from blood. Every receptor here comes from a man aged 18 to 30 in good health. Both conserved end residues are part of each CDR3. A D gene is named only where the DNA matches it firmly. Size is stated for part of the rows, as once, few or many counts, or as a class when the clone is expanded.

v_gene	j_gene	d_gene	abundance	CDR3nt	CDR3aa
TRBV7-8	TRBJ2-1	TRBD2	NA	TGTGCCAGCAGCTTATTATGGCGGGAGTTGTCGAATGAGCAGTTCTTC	CASSLLWRELSNEQFF
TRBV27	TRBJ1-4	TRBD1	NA	TGTGCCAGCAGTCCCCGGACAGGTGAAAAACTGTTTTTT	CASSPRTGEKLFF
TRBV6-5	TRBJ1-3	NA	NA	TGTGCCAGCAGCCCCTCGGCTCTCTCTGGAAACACCATATATTTT	CASSPSALSGNTIYF
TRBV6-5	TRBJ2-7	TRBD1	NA	TGTGCCAGCAGGGAGACAGGGGGCGAACCGGGAGAAAAGTACTTC	CASRETGGEPGEKYF
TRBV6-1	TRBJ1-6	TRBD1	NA	TGTGCCGCAAGACAGGGGGGCAATTCACCCCTCCACTTT	CAARQGGNSPLHF
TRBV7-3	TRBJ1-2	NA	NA	TGTGCCAGCAGCTTAATGGGGACATATGGCTACACCTTC	CASSLMGTYGYTF
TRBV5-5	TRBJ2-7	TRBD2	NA	TGTGCCAGCAGCTTGGATGGGTCTAGCGGGCAGTACTTC	CASSLDGSSGQYF
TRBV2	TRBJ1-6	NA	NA	TGTGCCAGCAGTGAAGTCGAGAATTCACCCCTCCACTTT	CASSEVENSPLHF
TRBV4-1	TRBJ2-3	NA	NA	TGCGCCAGCAGCCAGGCAGGGAGAGGCACAGCAACAGATACGCAGTATTTT	CASSQAGRGTATDTQYF
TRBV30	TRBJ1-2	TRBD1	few	TGTGCCTGGAGTGCGCCTAACAGGGGATATGGCTACACCTTC	CAWSAPNRGYGYTF
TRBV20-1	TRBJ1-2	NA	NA	TGCAGTGTCGACGTCAATGGCTACACCTTC	CSVDVNGYTF
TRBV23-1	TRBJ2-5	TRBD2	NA	TGCGCCAGCAGTCACCCTCAGGCGGGAGTGGCAGTAGAGACCCAGTACTTC	CASSHPQAGVAVETQYF
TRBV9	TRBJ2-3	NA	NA	TGTGCCAGCAGCGCCCCCAAGTCTGCGAGCACAGATACGCAGTATTTT	CASSAPKSASTDTQYF
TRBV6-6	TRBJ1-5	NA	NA	TGTGCCAGCATAGAGGACCCGAGCAATCAGCCCCAGCATTTT	CASIEDPSNQPQHF
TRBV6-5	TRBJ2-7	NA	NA	TGTGCCAGCAAGGACAGCACCTACGAGCAGTACTTC	CASKDSTYEQYF
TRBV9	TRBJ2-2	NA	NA	TGTGCCAGCAGCGTAGTAGAGCTCCACACCGGGGAGCTGTTTTTT	CASSVVELHTGELFF
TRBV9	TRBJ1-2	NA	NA	TGTGCCAGCAGCGTAGGGGCAGGGGAAGGCTACACCTTC	CASSVGAGEGYTF
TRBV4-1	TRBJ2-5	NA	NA	TGCGCCAGCAGCCAACAGAATTACCAAGAGACCCAGTACTTC	CASSQQNYQETQYF
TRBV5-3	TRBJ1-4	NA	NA	TGTGCCAGAAGCTTTTTGTCTGTTCTCGACCGGAATGAAAAACTGTTTTTT	CARSFLSVLDRNEKLFF
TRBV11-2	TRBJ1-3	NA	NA	TGTGCCAGCAGCCCTAGCTCTGGAAACACCATATATTTT	CASSPSSGNTIYF
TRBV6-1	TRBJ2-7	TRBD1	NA	TGTGCCAGCAGTGAAAATCCGGGACAGGGACGGGAGCAGTACTTC	CASSENPGQGREQYF
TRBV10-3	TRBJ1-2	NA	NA	TGTGCCATCAGTGACGTCGTAGGGTGGGGCTACACCTTC	CAISDVVGWGYTF
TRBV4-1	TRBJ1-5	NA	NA	TGCGCCAGCAGCCAAGAGGGTCAGATCTTACCCCAGCATTTT	CASSQEGQILPQHF
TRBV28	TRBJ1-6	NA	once	TGTGCCACCCAACCGACAACCCCCACCTTAAATAATTCACCCCTCCACTTT	CATQPTTPTLNNSPLHF
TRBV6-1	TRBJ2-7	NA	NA	TGTGCCAGCAGTACATGGATTAATTACGAGCAGTACTTC	CASSTWINYEQYF
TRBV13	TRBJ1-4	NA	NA	TGTGCCAGCAGCCTTACCACGAATGAAAAACTGTTTTTT	CASSLTTNEKLFF
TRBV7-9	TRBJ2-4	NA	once	TGTGCCAGCCAGCTGTCAGGGGCCAAAAACATTCAGTACTTC	CASQLSGAKNIQYF
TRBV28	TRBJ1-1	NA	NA	TGTGCCAGCAGTTTATCAAGCGGCCTGAACACTGAAGCTTTCTTT	CASSLSSGLNTEAFF
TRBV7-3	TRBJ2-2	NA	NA	TGTGCCAGCAGCTCACCGGGACTGAACACCGGGGAGCTGTTTTTT	CASSSPGLNTGELFF
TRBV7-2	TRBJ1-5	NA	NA	TGTGCCAGCAGCTTAGCAGGAGATCAGCCCCAGCATTTT	CASSLAGDQPQHF
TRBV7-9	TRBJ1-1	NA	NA	TGTGCCAGCAGCCCCACCTTTTTCGATGGCGCTGAAGCTTTCTTT	CASSPTFFDGAEAFF
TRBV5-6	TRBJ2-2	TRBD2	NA	TGTGCCAGCAGCTTCAGCGGGAGGGATCCCGGGGAGCTGTTTTTT	CASSFSGRDPGELFF
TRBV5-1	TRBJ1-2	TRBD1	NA	TGCGCCAGCAGCTTGGGCGGGACAGGGCCCCTTCCGCCCAATGGCTACACCTTC	CASSLGGTGPLPPNGYTF
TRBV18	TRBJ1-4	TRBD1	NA	TGTGCCAGCTCACCACCGGGACAGGGGGATGAAAAACTGTTTTTT	CASSPPGQGDEKLFF
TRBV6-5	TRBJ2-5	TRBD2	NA	TGTGCCAGCAGTCCCCAGACTAGCGGGAAAGAGACCCAGTACTTC	CASSPQTSGKETQYF
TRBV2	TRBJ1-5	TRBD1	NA	TGTGCCAGCAGTGCTGACAGGGGGAATCAGCCCCAGCATTTT	CASSADRGNQPQHF
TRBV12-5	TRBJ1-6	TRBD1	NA	TGTGCTAGTGGTTTGGCCCCCGGGACAGGGGTTTCACCCCTCCACTTT	CASGLAPGTGVSPLHF
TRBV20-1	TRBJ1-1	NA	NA	TGCAGTGCTAGTGGGGGCTCGGAAGCTTTCTTT	CSASGGSEAFF
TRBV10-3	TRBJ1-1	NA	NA	TGTGCCATCAGTGAGACAGGGATGAACACTGAAGCTTTCTTT	CAISETGMNTEAFF
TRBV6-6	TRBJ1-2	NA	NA	TGTGCCAGCAGTCGGTCGGATACGGTGCGCTATGGCTACACCTTC	CASSRSDTVRYGYTF
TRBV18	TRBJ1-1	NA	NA	TGTGCCAGCTCACCTAAAGGGAGCGGGGGCGCTGAAGCTTTCTTT	CASSPKGSGGAEAFF
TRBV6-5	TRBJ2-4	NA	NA	TGTGCCAGCAGCCCCTCCGGGGCCAAAAACATTCAGTACTTC	CASSPSGAKNIQYF
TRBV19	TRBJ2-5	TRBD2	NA	TGTGCCAGTAGTATAGATCCGGGAGGGCCGCGGGAGACCCAGTACTTC	CASSIDPGGPRETQYF
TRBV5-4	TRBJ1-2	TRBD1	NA	TGTGCCAGCAGCACGGACAGGGTCGACTATGGCTACACCTTC	CASSTDRVDYGYTF
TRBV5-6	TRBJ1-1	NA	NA	TGTGCCAGCAGCCCCGATAGGGGTTACACGAACACTGAAGCTTTCTTT	CASSPDRGYTNTEAFF
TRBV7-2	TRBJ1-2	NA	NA	TGTGCCAGCAGCCTCCACCTCAAATATGGCTACACCTTC	CASSLHLKYGYTF
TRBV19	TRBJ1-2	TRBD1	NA	TGTGCCAGTAGTACCCAACAGGGGACGGATGGCTACACCTTC	CASSTQQGTDGYTF
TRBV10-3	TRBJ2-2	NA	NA	TGTGCCATCAGTGAGGGGGTGACGACCGGGGAGCTGTTTTTT	CAISEGVTTGELFF
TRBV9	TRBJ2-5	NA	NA	TGTGCCAGCAGCCCCCGGGACGGCGCCGCAGAGACCCAGTACTTC	CASSPRDGAAETQYF
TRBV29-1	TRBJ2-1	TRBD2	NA	TGCAGCTCTCGACTAGCGGGAGTGACCAGCTCCTACAATGAGCAGTTCTTC	CSSRLAGVTSSYNEQFF
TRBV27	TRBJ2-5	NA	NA	TGTGCCAGCTCCTTTGGAGGGTCTGCCCCGCAGTACTTC	CASSFGGSAPQYF
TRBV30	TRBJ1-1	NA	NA	TGTGCCCTTTGCCGGGCCCAAGGGACTGAAGCTTTCTTT	CALCRAQGTEAFF
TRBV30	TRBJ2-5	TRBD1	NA	TGTGCCTGGAACGCCGGGACAGGGTATGGAGAGACCCAGTACTTC	CAWNAGTGYGETQYF
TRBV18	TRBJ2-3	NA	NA	TGTGCCAGCTCACCACCGACGGGAGATGGCACAGATACGCAGTATTTT	CASSPPTGDGTDTQYF